This T cell receptor (beta chain) was sequenced in a study of spatial heterogeneity in lung cancer. Findings of the study overall: Expanded intratumoral alpha and beta TCR counts tracked tumor mutation counts. Expanded TCRs classified as ubiquitous or regional were counted, and these counts tracked ubiquitous and regional nonsynonymous mutations, respectively.

This CDR3 region has 13 residues. Germline CDR1 and CDR2: MNHEY and SVGAGI. Each CDR3 protein gets one entry after TCRdb re-called the 5' RACE reads with MiXCR. The table has roughly 7,000 distinct CDR3 sequences, roughly an eighth seen once. Concerning this clonotype itself: Its antigen is unknown. The junction does not match germline at one end; this may be a read error. A library prepared for alpha chains yielded this beta chain as an off-target read; its size is of little meaning.

Time point defined: sample taken at primary tumor resection. The 55 to 90 donors had untreated early-stage non-small cell lung cancer. Unsorted tumor, nontumor lung tissue or cryopreserved PBMC supplied the whole RNA. The chain has TRBV6-5 and TRBJ1-1, with 8 nucleotides matching TRBD1. Sequenced material: lung tumor tissue, taken at surgery. The sequence was obtained from a male donor with early-stage non-small cell lung cancer. This CDR3 reads CARSGQGVTEAFF. The CDR3 DNA reads TGTGCCCGCAGTGGACAGGGCGTCACTGAAGCTTTCTTT.